The 29 T cell receptor beta chains listed next were all sequenced from one sample in a study of CD8+ T cells in alopecia areata. Reverse transcription of extracted RNA yielded cDNA, which provided the sequencing template. The data were produced by immunoSEQ multiplex PCR, yet TCRdb's version contains in-frame clones alone and is incomplete. Of 110,000 to 150,000 clones detected, around 58% appear once; the ten largest clones hold under 7.5%. Source: CD4+ T cells sorted from blood, taken at week 0. These receptors were collected from a human donor with alopecia areata.

This clone came up once. The chain carries TRBV15 and TRBJ1-4; 8 bases match TRBD1. V was clipped by 3 bases and J by 7 bases; unmatched bases: 7. Per germline, CDR1 LNHNV and CDR2 YYDKDF (reference sequence). This CDR3 contains 15 residues. CDR3 sequence: CATSRDRDGGEKLFF. In nucleotides, the CDR3 is TGTGCCACCAGCAGGGACAGGGACGGTGGTGAAAAACTGTTTTTT.

This clone appeared a few times. The V call is TRBV29-1, the J call TRBJ1-2, with 8 bases identical to TRBD1. V dropped 3 bases and J dropped 1; count of bases not matched to a gene: 4. The CDR3 runs to 14 residues. Germline values: CDR1 SQVTM, CDR2 ANQGSEA. This chain's CDR3 is CSVDGTGDNYGYTF. CDR3 nucleotides: TGCAGCGTTGATGGGACAGGAGATAACTATGGCTACACCTTC.

V gene TRBV5-6 combines with J gene TRBJ2-5; D not certain. The CDR3 is 13 residues long. Trimming pared 5 bases from V and 2 bases from J, leaving 10 bases between. The germline CDR1 and CDR2 sequences are SGHDT and YYEEEE. DNA of the CDR3: TGTGCCAGCAGTAGGGAATTTCAAGAGACCCAGTACTTC. Protein product: CASSREFQETQYF.

This clone was seen just once. The chain has TRBV6-5 and TRBJ1-4; 7 bases agree with TRBD1. The germline CDR1 and CDR2 sequences are MNHEY and SVGAGI. V trimming: 10 bases; J trimming: 3 bases; junction bases outside the gene matches: 5. The CDR3 loop spans 13 amino acids. The CDR3 DNA reads as TGTGCCACTCACGGGACAGCTAATGAAAAACTGTTTTTT. It codes for CATHGTANEKLFF.

This clone was counted between two and nine times. The V and J genes are TRBV5-6 and TRBJ2-5, with D perhaps matching TRBD2 (7 bases). This CDR3 has 15 residues. The germline CDR1 and CDR2 sequences are SGHDT and YYEEEE. Trimming pared 2 bases from V and 5 bases from J, leaving 16 bases between. The CDR3 DNA is TGTGCCAGCAGCTTACGGGACACGGGAGGCGAGACCCAGTACTTC. This gives the protein CASSLRDTGGETQYF.

CDR3 sequence reads: CASSLRPDNTDTQYF. The CDR3 DNA reads as TGTGCCAGCAGCCTACGCCCTGACAACACAGATACGCAGTATTTT. This chain links TRBV5-4 with TRBJ2-3; D remains ambiguous. CDR3 length: 15 residues. Trimming removed 4 bases at V and 2 bases at J, with 14 bases between. Germline V gives CDR1 SGHNT, CDR2 YYREEE (reference sequence).

This clone turned up a few times. This chain uses TRBV5-1 with TRBJ2-7; 7 bases are a match to TRBD1. Trimming removed 0 bases from V and 3 bases from J; junction bases left unmatched: 3. The CDR3 extends over 14 amino acids. The germline V gene has CDR1 SGHRS and CDR2 YFSETQ. The CDR3, as DNA: TGCGCCAGCAGCTTGGAAGGGGGCGGCTACGAGCAGTACTTC. It codes for CASSLEGGGYEQYF.

In its sample, this clone was seen a few times. The V and J genes are TRBV7-9 and TRBJ1-1; D uncertain. Trimming stripped 2 bases from V and 9 bases from J, with 13 bases between. Germline V lookup: CDR1 SEHNR, CDR2 FQNEAQ (reference sequence). The CDR3 totals 13 residues. The CDR3 loop is CASSLSTAEKAFF. The CDR3, as DNA: TGTGCCAGCAGCTTATCAACTGCGGAAAAAGCTTTCTTT.

In regard to this clone: Different DNA sequences within this sample yield the same CDR3. This sequence joins TRBV30 and TRBJ2-3; unclear D gene. Trimming removed 0 bases at V and 4 bases at J, with 2 bases between. This CDR3 contains 11 residues. The V gene's germline CDR1 is GTSNPN and CDR2 SVGIG (reference sequence). The DNA for the CDR3 is TGTGCCTGGAGTGTACCAGATACGCAGTATTTT. Translation gives CAWSVPDTQYF.

This clone is a singleton in its sample. The rearrangement uses TRBV7-9 and TRBJ2-1; 8 bases fit TRBD2. V gave up 4 bases and J gave up 0 bases; unmatched junction bases: 8. The CDR3 contains 17 residues. The germline CDR1 and CDR2 sequences are SEHNR and FQNEAQ (reference sequence). The CDR3 DNA is TGTGCCAGCAGCTCGGTGGCGGGGGGTACCTCCTACAATGAGCAGTTCTTC. This encodes CASSSVAGGTSYNEQFF.

The CDR3: CSVVESGQYSGNTIYF. CDR3 DNA: TGCAGCGTTGTCGAATCTGGACAGTACTCTGGAAACACCATATATTTT. The chain carries TRBV29-1 and TRBJ1-3; tentative D call: TRBD1 (6 bases). V lost 4 bases, J lost 0 bases, and 16 bases lay in between. Germline lookup yields CDR1 SQVTM and CDR2 ANQGSEA. The CDR3 extends over 16 amino acids. The whole variable domain, filled in from reference TRBV29-1 and TRBJ1-3, reads SAVISQKPSRDICQRGTSLTIQCQVDSQVTMMFWYRQQPGQSLTLIATANQGSEATYESGFVIDKFPISRPNLTFSTLTVSNMSPEDSSIYLCSVVESGQYSGNTIYFGEGSWLTVV.

This clone has a single count. The V call is TRBV5-6, the J call TRBJ1-1, with 8 bases aligning to TRBD1. The CDR3 totals 15 residues. The J segment lost 2 bases and the V segment lost 4 bases, leaving 7 bases of the junction unmatched. Germline CDR1 is SGHDT and CDR2 is YYEEEE. The CDR3 DNA reads as TGTGCCAGCAGCCCGACGACAGGGGTCAACACTGAAGCTTTCTTT. This codes for CASSPTTGVNTEAFF. Complete variable domain (other parts from reference TRBV5-6 and TRBJ1-1): DAGVTQSPTHLIKTRGQQVTLRCSPKSGHDTVSWYQQALGQGPQFIFQYYEEEERQRGNFPDRFSGHQFPNYSSELNVNALLLGDSALYLCASSPTTGVNTEAFFGQGTRLTVV.

In this sample, this clone turned up a few times. The chain carries TRBV18 and TRBJ2-3, with D possibly being TRBD1 (6 bases). Per germline, CDR1 KGHSH and CDR2 LQKENI. V was shortened by 0 bases and J by 2 bases, with 12 bases between the two germline ends. CDR3 length equals 16 residues. The CDR3: CASSPPAGVDTDTQYF. The CDR3 DNA sequence: TGTGCCAGCTCACCACCGGCAGGGGTAGACACAGATACGCAGTATTTT.

This clone was recorded once. The V and J genes are TRBV30 and TRBJ1-1; TRBD1 matches at 9 bases. The CDR3 is made up of 13 amino acids. J lost 5 bases, V lost 3 bases, and 4 bases had no gene match. Germline V CDR1 and CDR2: GTSNPN, SVGIG (reference sequence). CDR3 region: CAWSAGQGTEAFF. The CDR3 DNA is TGTGCCTGGAGCGCGGGACAGGGAACTGAAGCTTTCTTT.

This clone has at least ten counts. V is TRBV4-1 and J is TRBJ2-1; 8 nucleotides align to TRBD1. Unmatched junction bases numbered 5, after V lost 1 base and J lost 6 bases. Germline assignment: CDR1 MGHRA and CDR2 YSYEKL. This CDR3 has 15 amino acids. The CDR3 DNA is TGCGCCAGCAGCCAAGGTGCCAGGGGGCGCAATGAGCAGTTCTTC. Translation gives CASSQGARGRNEQFF.

The V gene is TRBV7-2, the J gene TRBJ2-7, with D unclear. The CDR3 length is 14 residues. The V gene's germline CDR1 is SGHTA and CDR2 FQGNSA. V was shortened by 1 base and J by 3 bases, with 10 bases between the two germline ends. CDR3 region: CASSLVTQIYEQYF. The CDR3 nucleotides read TGTGCCAGCAGCTTAGTCACCCAGATCTACGAGCAGTACTTC.

The count of this clone is one. V and J are TRBV19 and TRBJ1-6, with D possibly TRBD1 on 5 matching bases. Trimming pared 10 bases from V and 10 bases from J, leaving 17 bases between. CDR3 length: 13 residues. CDR1 is LNHDA, CDR2 SQIVND, per germline (reference sequence). The CDR3 region is CATRDSGRSPLHF. CDR3 DNA sequence: TGTGCCACCCGGGACTCAGGACGGTCACCCCTCCACTTT.

V gene TRBV29-1 combines with J gene TRBJ2-2; tentative D call: TRBD1 (7 bases). Trimming shortened V by 6 bases and J by 4 bases, and 15 bases separated the two germline ends. The CDR3 is made up of 14 amino acids. CDR1 SQVTM and CDR2 ANQGSEA come from the germline V gene. CDR3 DNA sequence: TGCAGCGTCTCCGGAGGGGGCGCCACCGGGGAGCTGTTTTTT. This translates into CSVSGGGATGELFF.

This clone was observed a single time. This chain uses TRBV29-1 with TRBJ2-2; 7 nucleotides agree with TRBD2. This CDR3 is 14 amino acids long. The V gene end was trimmed by 7 bases and the J gene end by 0 bases; junction bases not matched to a gene: 5. CDR1 and CDR2 from the germline V gene are SQVTM and ANQGSEA. The CDR3 protein is CSARSGANTGELFF. CDR3 in DNA: TGCAGCGCGAGGAGCGGGGCGAACACCGGGGAGCTGTTTTTT.

This rearrangement joins TRBV4-1 to TRBJ2-1; D might be TRBD1 (5 bases). V lost 1 base and J lost 0, with 13 bases in between. The germline CDR1 and CDR2 sequences are MGHRA and YSYEKL. CDR3 size: 17 residues. CDR3 sequence: CASSQGPAQGSYNEQFF. CDR3 nucleotide sequence: TGCGCCAGCAGCCAAGGGCCCGCCCAGGGCTCCTACAATGAGCAGTTCTTC.

The chain is built from TRBV7-2 and TRBJ2-3; D call uncertain. Germline V CDR1 and CDR2: SGHTA, FQGNSA. V dropped 1 base and J dropped 2 bases, with 4 bases sitting between them. The CDR3 extends over 13 amino acids. The CDR3 sequence is CASSLENTDTQYF. The CDR3 DNA sequence: TGTGCCAGCAGCTTAGAAAACACAGATACGCAGTATTTT.

V gene TRBV11-2 combines with J gene TRBJ2-7, with 11 positions matching TRBD1. Germline-derived CDR1 and CDR2 are SGHAT and FQNNGV. The trim removed 8 bases at V and 2 bases at J, leaving 8 bases unmatched. The CDR3 length is 15 residues. The CDR3 sequence is CASRRTGGKPYEQYF. The CDR3 DNA reads as TGTGCCAGCCGTAGGACAGGGGGCAAGCCCTACGAGCAGTACTTC.

The rearrangement uses TRBV2 and TRBJ2-6; unclear D gene. Trimming shortened V by 0 bases and J by 4 bases, and 1 base separated the two germline ends. In germline, CDR1 is SNHLY, CDR2 FYNNEI. This CDR3 has 13 residues. Written as DNA, the CDR3 is TGTGCCAGCAGTGAAGCCGGGGCCAACGTCCTGACTTTC. Translated: CASSEAGANVLTF. Together with reference TRBV2 and TRBJ2-6, the CDR3 gives the full variable domain: EPEVTQTPSHQVTQMGQEVILRCVPISNHLYFYWYRQILGQKVEFLVSFYNNEISEKSEIFDDQFSVERPDGSNFTLKIRSTKLEDSAMYFCASSEAGANVLTFGAGSRLTVL.

This clone came up a few times. The rearrangement joins TRBV4-3 to TRBJ2-1, with 14 positions matching TRBD2. This CDR3 is built from 17 residues. Germline CDR1 and CDR2: LGHNA and YSLEER. J was trimmed by 8 bases and V by 0 bases; bases with no gene match: 6. The chain's CDR3 is CASSQELRLAGGHEQFF. DNA of the CDR3: TGCGCCAGCAGCCAAGAACTCCGACTAGCGGGGGGGCATGAGCAGTTCTTC.

The V and J genes are TRBV30 and TRBJ2-3; 8 bases fit TRBD2. The CDR3 contains 16 residues. Germline trimming cut 0 bases from V and 0 bases from J; bases unmatched to any gene: 5. Germline V gene sequence: CDR1 GTSNPN, CDR2 SVGIG (reference sequence). This chain's CDR3 is CAWSVWAGGSTDTQYF. CDR3 nucleotides: TGTGCCTGGAGTGTCTGGGCGGGGGGTAGCACAGATACGCAGTATTTT.

The gene calls are TRBV2 and TRBJ2-7, with a weak D call TRBD1 (6 bases). The CDR3 extends over 12 amino acids. Germline V lookup: CDR1 SNHLY, CDR2 FYNNEI. Trimming took 4 bases from V and 2 from J, leaving 6 bases between them. CDR3 loop: CASSGDTYEQYF. The CDR3 nucleotides read TGTGCCAGCAGTGGGGACACCTACGAGCAGTACTTC.

The rearrangement uses TRBV10-3 and TRBJ2-3, with TRBD2 as a possible D gene (5 bases). Trimming removed 2 bases from V and 0 bases from J, with 18 bases in between. The CDR3 length is 18 residues. The germline V gene encodes CDR1 ENHRY and CDR2 SYGVKD. The CDR3 here is CAISEERNTKRSTDTQYF. The CDR3 coding sequence is TGTGCCATCAGTGAGGAGCGGAACACCAAAAGGAGCACAGATACGCAGTATTTT.

The DNA of the CDR3 is TGTGCCGGAGGGCCAGGGGGCCTACCTAACGAGCAGTACTTC. Its protein product is CAGGPGGLPNEQYF. The V and J genes are TRBV30 and TRBJ2-7, with 8 bases matching TRBD1. CDR1 and CDR2 (germline): GTSNPN, SVGIG (reference sequence). The V and J ends lost 8 bases and 5 bases, in that order; junction bases with no gene match: 14. The CDR3 runs to 14 residues.

The chain carries TRBV10-3 and TRBJ1-1; TRBD1 matches at 7 bases. This CDR3 comprises 13 residues. Germline V gives CDR1 ENHRY, CDR2 SYGVKD. The junction had 8 bases not matched to a gene; V was cut back by 7 bases and J by 6 bases. The CDR3 bases are TGTGCCATCAAGGACAGGTCTAAGGCTGAAGCTTTCTTT. Amino acid sequence: CAIKDRSKAEAFF.